This record concerns one T cell receptor (beta chain) sequence. Its antigen is unknown. Here immunoSEQ multiplex PCR was the method, and the copy in TCRdb shows in-frame clones only, minus some. The sample includes roughly 50,000 clones, about 86% of them seen just once. The data belong to a study of OX40 agonist ivuxolimab in advanced cancers. Study-level information: Patients received the agonistic anti-OX40 (CD134) antibody ivuxolimab.

General study results and limits: Dosing at 0.1 to 3.0 mg/kg was accompanied by clonal expansion of CD4+ and CD8+ blood T cells by week 6. Among the lowest peripheral clonal expansion occurred in 0.1-3.0 mg/kg partial responders.

This CDR3 has 14 residues. Germline CDR1 SGHRS, CDR2 YFSETQ. Trimming took off 4 bases at V and 4 bases at J, with 14 bases between the two ends. The TCR was taken from an adult with an advanced solid tumor such as melanoma, head and neck, liver or kidney cancer. The rearrangement links TRBV5-1 to TRBJ1-2; the D gene is possibly TRBD1 (6 bases). The sample here was CD4+ or CD8+ T cells sorted from blood, taken in a trial of the OX40 agonist ivuxolimab. CDR3 coding DNA: TGCGCCAGCAGCGAACGCAGGGGAGGCTATGGCTACACCTTC. This codes for CASSERRGGYGYTF. The entire variable domain, with the rest obtained from reference TRBV5-1 and TRBJ1-2, is as follows: KAGVTQTPRYLIKTRGQQVTLSCSPISGHRSVSWYQQTPGQGLQFLFEYFSETQRNKGNFPGRFSGRQFSNSRSEMNVSTLELGDSALYLCASSERRGGYGYTFGSGTRLTVV.